The next 21 T cell receptor beta chains were all read from a single sample in a study of blood T cell repertoires in COVID-19. The data were produced by immunoSEQ multiplex PCR, yet TCRdb's version contains in-frame clones alone and is incomplete. There are approximately 220,000 clones in the sample; 80% to 90% occur only once, and about 2.2% lies in the top ten. The sample comprised peripheral blood. Receptor source: a woman between 45 and 60 years old with acute or convalescent COVID-19.

The J gene is TRBJ2-2, the V gene TRBV18, with TRBD2 matching 10 bases. J gave up 1 base and V 3 bases, and 2 bases lay outside the gene matches. The length of the CDR3 is 16 residues. Germline V gene lookup returns CDR1 KGHSH and CDR2 LQKENI. In DNA, the CDR3 is TGTGCCAGCTCACCTCGACTAGCGGGGAACACCGGGGAGCTGTTTTTT. Its protein is CASSPRLAGNTGELFF.

The chain employs TRBV4-3 and TRBJ1-2; TRBD1 might be the D (6 bases). Trimming left V 0 bases short and J 4 bases short, with 27 bases between. Looked up from germline, CDR1 is LGHNA and CDR2 is YSLEER. The CDR3 consists of 20 residues. This CDR3 reads CASSQDGREGQKGHRYGYTF. The CDR3 nucleotides read TGCGCCAGCAGCCAAGACGGCCGGGAGGGACAAAAGGGCCACCGCTATGGCTACACCTTC.

A single count supports this clone. The rearrangement links TRBV19 to TRBJ2-1; 10 positions match TRBD2. V trimming: 7 bases; J trimming: 6 bases; junction bases outside the gene matches: 9. Germline lookup yields CDR1 LNHDA and CDR2 SQIVND (reference sequence). The CDR3 extends over 15 amino acids. CDR3 coding DNA: TGTGCCAGTACCCCAGGGACTAGCGCCATCAATGAGCAGTTCTTC. Translation: CASTPGTSAINEQFF.

V and J are TRBV10-3 and TRBJ2-3; 9 bases are a match to TRBD1. Germline V gene sequence: CDR1 ENHRY, CDR2 SYGVKD. The CDR3 is 15 amino acids. The J segment lost 1 base and the V segment lost 4 bases, leaving 3 bases of the junction unmatched. The CDR3 is CAISGRDRGTDTQYF. The CDR3 DNA reads as TGTGCCATCAGTGGACGGGACAGGGGCACAGATACGCAGTATTTT.

The CDR3 DNA reads as TGTGCCAGCAGTTCAGGGCAGGCGGTAGGCGGCTACACCTTC. It encodes CASSSGQAVGGYTF. This rearrangement joins TRBV6-5 to TRBJ1-2; D is possibly TRBD1 (5 bases). CDR1 is MNHEY, CDR2 SVGAGI, per germline. The CDR3 spans 14 residues. V was trimmed by 4 bases and J by 8 bases, leaving 17 bases between them.

The chain is built from TRBV28 and TRBJ1-3, with no clear D. Looked up from germline, CDR1 is MDHEN and CDR2 is SYDVKM. The V end lost 2 bases, the J end lost 5 bases, and 7 bases lay between the germline ends. This CDR3 comprises 13 residues. The CDR3 sequence is CASSLEKRNTIYF. CDR3 coding DNA: TGTGCCAGCAGTTTAGAGAAACGAAACACCATATATTTT.

This clone has only one observation. The chain is built from TRBV10-1 and TRBJ2-3; 9 bases are shared with TRBD2. The ends lost 4 bases at V and 2 bases at J; junction bases unmatched: 13. The CDR3 spans 18 residues. Germline assignment: CDR1 WNHNN and CDR2 SYGVQD (reference sequence). The CDR3 loop is CASSGILTSGLSTDTQYF. Written as DNA, the CDR3 is TGCGCCAGCAGTGGGATCCTGACTAGCGGTCTTTCCACAGATACGCAGTATTTT.

V is TRBV9 and J is TRBJ1-3, with 9 nucleotides matching TRBD1. The CDR3 has 15 residues. Germline V gene lookup returns CDR1 SGDLS and CDR2 YYNGEE. J lost 1 base, V lost 3 bases, and 2 bases had no gene match. The DNA for the CDR3 is TGTGCCAGCAGCGCGACAGGGGGGTCTGGAAACACCATATATTTT. Its translation: CASSATGGSGNTIYF. The entire variable domain, with the rest obtained from reference TRBV9 and TRBJ1-3, is as follows: DSGVTQTPKHLITATGQRVTLRCSPRSGDLSVYWYQQSLDQGLQFLIQYYNGEERAKGNILERFSAQQFPDLHSELNLSSLELGDSALYFCASSATGGSGNTIYFGEGSWLTVV.

V usage is TRBV4-3 and J usage is TRBJ2-7, with 9 positions matching TRBD1. The V gene end was trimmed by 4 bases and the J gene end by 4 bases; junction bases not matched to a gene: 5. The germline CDR1 and CDR2 sequences are LGHNA and YSLEER. There are 14 residues in the CDR3. The CDR3 region has the DNA TGCGCCAGCAGCCCGGGACAGGGCTATTACGAGCAGTACTTC. Its protein is CASSPGQGYYEQYF.

The chain couples TRBV18 to TRBJ2-7, with 7 nucleotides matching TRBD1. The CDR3 runs 16 residues. With V trimmed by 2 bases and J by 13 bases, 20 bases remained unmatched. Per germline, CDR1 KGHSH and CDR2 LQKENI. CDR3 amino acids: CASSPGQEQGLPPRYF. The CDR3 DNA sequence: TGTGCCAGCTCACCAGGGCAAGAACAGGGGCTGCCACCGAGATACTTC.

This clone has a count of ten or more. This chain connects TRBV5-1 to TRBJ1-2, with 9 bases matching TRBD1. The CDR3 spans 14 residues. From germline, CDR1 is SGHRS and CDR2 YFSETQ. Trimming removed 0 bases from V and 7 bases from J; junction bases left unmatched: 4. CDR3 bases: TGCGCCAGCAGCTTGGAACAGGGGGCGGGTGGCTACACCTTC. This translates into CASSLEQGAGGYTF.

The CDR3 DNA sequence: TGCGCCAGCAGCTTCGGACTAGCGGGAGCTCTCACCGGGGAGCTGTTTTTT. Translation: CASSFGLAGALTGELFF. The chain is built from TRBV5-1 and TRBJ2-2; 13 bases are shared with TRBD2. Per germline, CDR1 SGHRS and CDR2 YFSETQ. After removal of 2 bases from V and 4 bases from J, the junction contained 5 bases not matched to a gene. The CDR3 consists of 17 residues.

This clone was observed a single time. The chain uses TRBV2 and TRBJ1-2, with no clear D. The germline V gene has CDR1 SNHLY and CDR2 FYNNEI. There are 15 residues in the CDR3. V was cut by 5 bases and J by 0 bases, with 13 bases left in between. Written as DNA, the CDR3 is TGTGCCAGCAGTCTTGGGCCAGATACTAACTATGGCTACACCTTC. Translating it yields CASSLGPDTNYGYTF. The whole variable domain, remainder taken from reference TRBV2 and TRBJ1-2, is EPEVTQTPSHQVTQMGQEVILRCVPISNHLYFYWYRQILGQKVEFLVSFYNNEISEKSEIFDDQFSVERPDGSNFTLKIRSTKLEDSAMYFCASSLGPDTNYGYTFGSGTRLTVV.

The CDR3 sequence: CASSQLRASGYTDTQYF. DNA for the CDR3: TGCGCCAGCAGCCAACTGAGAGCCAGCGGATACACAGATACGCAGTATTTT. The gene calls are TRBV4-3 and TRBJ2-3, with D possibly TRBD2 on 5 matching bases. CDR1 is LGHNA, CDR2 YSLEER, per germline. Trimming left V 2 bases short and J 2 bases short, with 17 bases between. This CDR3 comprises 17 residues.

The chain has TRBV30 and TRBJ2-3, with 8 bases matching TRBD2. CDR3 length: 14 residues. Trimming at V came to 5 bases and at J to 2 bases, leaving 6 bases not matched to a gene. Germline V gives CDR1 GTSNPN, CDR2 SVGIG (reference sequence). The DNA of the CDR3 is TGTGCCTGGGGGAGCGGGGGAAACACAGATACGCAGTATTTT. Its translation: CAWGSGGNTDTQYF.

V usage is TRBV7-8 and J usage is TRBJ2-1; TRBD2 agrees at 7 bases. There are 13 residues in the CDR3. The V segment lost 3 bases and the J segment 7 bases; nucleotides outside the gene matches: 3. Germline CDR1 and CDR2: SGHVS and FQNEAQ. CDR3 sequence: CASSLRAGNEQFF. The CDR3 DNA follows: TGTGCCAGCAGCTTGAGAGCGGGAAATGAGCAGTTCTTC.

The CDR3 DNA sequence: TGTGCCATCAGTGAGTCCCAGGGGGCAAGTGAAAAACTGTTTTTT. Amino acid sequence: CAISESQGASEKLFF. The rearrangement links TRBV10-3 to TRBJ1-4; 8 bases fit TRBD1. Germline V gene lookup returns CDR1 ENHRY and CDR2 SYGVKD. The ends lost 0 bases at V and 7 bases at J; junction bases unmatched: 4. This CDR3 region has 15 residues.

This clone was seen only a few times. This chain joins TRBV2 and TRBJ2-5, with 8 bases lining up with TRBD2. This CDR3 has 15 residues. CDR1 SNHLY and CDR2 FYNNEI come from the germline V gene. Trimming cost V 4 bases and J 0 bases; bases outside gene matches: 4. CDR3 region: CASSVTSGHQETQYF. The CDR3 DNA reads TGTGCCAGCAGTGTCACTAGCGGTCACCAAGAGACCCAGTACTTC.

The chain joins TRBV21-1 to TRBJ2-5; the table assigns TRBD2, which was not confirmed against the DNA. TRBV21-1 is assigned pseudogene status. This CDR3 contains 17 residues. The CDR3 loop is CASSSQRRGTTEETQYF. The DNA of the CDR3 is TGTGCCAGCAGCTCACAGAGGAGGGGAACAACAGAAGAGACCCAGTACTTC.

This clone showed up just a few times. The chain employs TRBV5-1 and TRBJ1-2; D unresolved. The germline V and J ends were trimmed by 0 bases and 4 bases, with 4 bases remaining between them. This CDR3 region has 12 residues. CDR1 SGHRS and CDR2 YFSETQ come from the germline V gene. DNA of the CDR3: TGCGCCAGCAGCTTGGACGGCTATGGCTACACCTTC. Translating it yields CASSLDGYGYTF.

The genes are TRBV10-3 and TRBJ2-7; 7 bases fit TRBD2. Per the germline V gene, CDR1 is ENHRY and CDR2 is SYGVKD. The CDR3 runs to 12 residues. J lost 5 bases, V lost 6 bases, and 4 bases had no gene match. The CDR3 spells CAIRGTKDEQYF. DNA of the CDR3: TGTGCCATCAGGGGGACTAAGGACGAGCAGTACTTC.